The 16 T cell receptor beta chains in this list originate from one sample, sequenced in a study of blood T cell repertoires in COVID-19. Here immunoSEQ multiplex PCR was the method, and the copy in TCRdb shows in-frame clones only, minus some. Of around 260,000 clones listed, 83% are singletons. The material sequenced was peripheral blood. The receptors originated from a man in his 60s who had recovered from COVID-19.

The chain employs TRBV5-1 and TRBJ2-7, with TRBD2 identical over 11 bases. Germline lookup yields CDR1 SGHRS and CDR2 YFSETQ. The CDR3 loop spans 15 amino acids. V shed 2 bases and J 1 base; nucleotides not matched to a gene: 2. CDR3 DNA sequence: TGCGCCAGCAGCTTCACTAGCGGGGGATCCTACGAGCAGTACTTC. Translated, it gives CASSFTSGGSYEQYF. Together with reference TRBV5-1 and TRBJ2-7, the CDR3 gives the full variable domain: KAGVTQTPRYLIKTRGQQVTLSCSPISGHRSVSWYQQTPGQGLQFLFEYFSETQRNKGNFPGRFSGRQFSNSRSEMNVSTLELGDSALYLCASSFTSGGSYEQYFGPGTRLTVT.

This clone was seen a single time. V and J are TRBV5-1 and TRBJ1-2, with D perhaps matching TRBD1 (5 bases). This CDR3 contains 14 residues. Trimming pared 6 bases from V and 0 bases from J, leaving 12 bases between. The germline gives CDR1 SGHRS, CDR2 YFSETQ. The CDR3 reads CASKAGPANYGYTF. As DNA, the CDR3 is TGCGCCAGCAAGGCAGGGCCAGCTAACTATGGCTACACCTTC.

This rearrangement joins TRBV10-3 to TRBJ1-4; D unresolved. Germline V lookup: CDR1 ENHRY, CDR2 SYGVKD. The CDR3 length is 13 residues. V shed 6 bases and J shed 8 bases, with 13 bases lying between them. The CDR3 region has the DNA TGTGCCATCAGCGCAGAGGATGGGGAAAAACTGTTTTTT. It translates to CAISAEDGEKLFF.

The chain uses TRBV18 and TRBJ2-5, with 8 bases aligning to TRBD2. The CDR3 covers 15 residues. Per the germline V gene, CDR1 is KGHSH and CDR2 is LQKENI. V trimming: 7 bases; J trimming: 1 base; junction bases outside the gene matches: 8. CDR3: CASFPGTSLQETQYF. In DNA, the CDR3 is TGTGCCAGCTTCCCCGGGACTAGTCTCCAAGAGACCCAGTACTTC.

This chain joins TRBV28 and TRBJ2-4; tentative D call: TRBD1 (6 bases). Per germline, CDR1 MDHEN and CDR2 SYDVKM. Trimming stripped 5 bases from V and 1 base from J, with 9 bases between. This CDR3 region has 14 residues. The CDR3 region has the DNA TGTGCCAGCAGTCCTGGACAGGCCAAAAACATTCAGTACTTC. It specifies CASSPGQAKNIQYF.

In DNA, the CDR3 is TGTGCCAGCAGTTACGGGCAGGCTCGCACAGATACGCAGTATTTT. The encoded protein is CASSYGQARTDTQYF. The chain employs TRBV6-6 and TRBJ2-3, with D unclear. The germline V and J ends were trimmed by 2 bases and 1 base, with 10 bases remaining between them. This CDR3 is 15 amino acids long. Germline CDR1 is MNHNY and CDR2 is SVGAGI (reference sequence).

The gene calls are TRBV6-5 and TRBJ1-1, with TRBD1 matching 7 bases. Germline CDR1 and CDR2: MNHEY and SVGAGI. Trimming took 6 bases from V and 1 from J; bases not matched to a gene: 2. CDR3 length: 13 amino acids. CDR3 in DNA: TGTGCCAGCAGGGGACAGAAGAACACTGAAGCTTTCTTT. Its protein is CASRGQKNTEAFF.

The J gene is TRBJ2-1, the V gene TRBV5-4; TRBD2 aligns across 15 bases. Germline V CDR1 and CDR2: SGHNT, YYREEE (reference sequence). V dropped 4 bases and J dropped 7; count of bases not matched to a gene: 6. The CDR3 covers 16 residues. CDR3 sequence: CASSERTSGRVNEQFF. The CDR3 DNA follows: TGTGCCAGCAGCGAAAGGACTAGCGGGAGGGTTAATGAGCAGTTCTTC.

The rearrangement joins TRBV3-1 (or the pseudogene TRBV3-2) to TRBJ2-1; TRBD2 matches at 7 bases. V lost 2 bases, J lost 6 bases, and 4 bases stayed unmatched. Germline V gene lookup returns CDR1 LGHDT and CDR2 YNNKEL (reference sequence). The CDR3 totals 14 residues. The CDR3 spells CASSQLGGGNEQFF. CDR3 bases: TGTGCCAGCAGCCAATTGGGGGGGGGCAATGAGCAGTTCTTC.

This rearrangement joins TRBV3-1 (or the pseudogene TRBV3-2) to TRBJ2-2; 8 nucleotides align to TRBD1. Germline V gene sequence: CDR1 LGHDT, CDR2 YNNKEL (reference sequence). The CDR3 runs 16 residues. With V trimmed by 4 bases and J by 8 bases, 12 bases remained unmatched. For the CDR3, the DNA is TGTGCCAGCAGCCTAAGACAGGGGATCTCTGCTGGGGAGCTGTTTTTT. Its protein is CASSLRQGISAGELFF.

The chain is built from TRBV19 and TRBJ1-2; D gene uncertain. V lost 1 base and J lost 4, with 7 bases in between. The length of the CDR3 is 13 residues. The germline gives CDR1 LNHDA, CDR2 SQIVND (reference sequence). For the CDR3, the DNA is TGTGCCAGTAGTATAGTCCCAGGCTATGGCTACACCTTC. Protein: CASSIVPGYGYTF.

The chain is built from TRBV6-1 and TRBJ1-6, with 7 positions matching TRBD1. Losses at the gene ends were 4 bases for V and 3 bases for J; bases not matched to a gene: 6. This CDR3 comprises 16 residues. The germline CDR1 and CDR2 sequences are MNHNS and SASEGT. CDR3 sequence (DNA): TGTGCCAGCAGTGGACAGGGTTCTTTCTATAATTCACCCCTCCACTTT. Its translation: CASSGQGSFYNSPLHF.

The chain carries TRBV3-1 (or the pseudogene TRBV3-2) and TRBJ2-1, with 11 bases lining up with TRBD2. Germline loops: CDR1 LGHDT, CDR2 YNNKEL (reference sequence). This CDR3 has 15 amino acids. The ends lost 0 bases at V and 8 bases at J; junction bases unmatched: 3. CDR3 in amino acids: CASSQELAGGYEQFF. In nucleotides, the CDR3 is TGTGCCAGCAGCCAAGAATTAGCGGGGGGGTATGAGCAGTTCTTC.

This rearrangement joins TRBV3-1 (or the pseudogene TRBV3-2) to TRBJ1-1; TRBD1 is a possible D gene (6 bases). V was cut by 3 bases and J by 4 bases, with 9 bases left in between. The CDR3 runs 13 residues. In germline, CDR1 is LGHDT, CDR2 YNNKEL (reference sequence). The CDR3: CASSQAGATEAFF. CDR3 nucleotides: TGTGCCAGCAGCCAGGCGGGGGCCACTGAAGCTTTCTTT.

The chain recombines TRBV5-4 with TRBJ2-7, with D perhaps matching TRBD2 (5 bases). The germline V and J ends were trimmed by 3 bases and 0 bases, with 10 bases remaining between them. The length of the CDR3 is 14 residues. CDR1 SGHNT and CDR2 YYREEE come from the germline V gene (reference sequence). Here the CDR3 DNA reads TGTGCCAGCAGCTCTGAAACTAGCTCCTACGAGCAGTACTTC. Amino acid sequence: CASSSETSSYEQYF.

This clone has just one count. The chain combines TRBV5-5 with TRBJ2-7; 12 bases are shared with TRBD1. V dropped 4 bases and J dropped 1; count of bases not matched to a gene: 9. Germline lookup yields CDR1 SGHKS and CDR2 YYEKEE (reference sequence). This CDR3 comprises 17 residues. The CDR3 DNA is TGTGCCAGCAGCCGGCTGGGACAGGGGGCATCGTCCTACGAGCAGTACTTC. Encoded protein: CASSRLGQGASSYEQYF.